These 21 T cell receptor beta chains share one sample of origin, sequenced in a study of cytomegalovirus exposure and HLA in healthy donors. Primers included in the PCR were 60 Vbeta and 13 Jbeta primers. Profiled with immunoSEQ multiplex PCR; TCRdb holds only in-frame clones, not every one. The listing records about 83,000 clones. The source material was PBMCs. The receptors originated from a man between 18 and 35 years old in good health and CMV-seropositive.

The chain uses TRBV6-1 and TRBJ2-7; possibly TRBD2 for D (5 bases). The germline gives CDR1 MNHNS, CDR2 SASEGT. The CDR3 runs to 11 residues. With 8 bases removed from V and 4 bases from J, the gap between germline ends came to 9 bases. This CDR3 is CASERVYEQYF. The CDR3 DNA sequence: TGTGCCAGCGAGAGGGTTTACGAGCAGTACTTC.

The chain employs TRBV28 and TRBJ2-5; a weak D match, TRBD2 (6 bases). This CDR3 has 13 amino acids. Germline V gene data show CDR1 as MDHEN and CDR2 as SYDVKM. Deletions cut 5 bases from V and 6 bases from J, with 13 bases between. The CDR3 protein is CASSLRDSKTQYF. The CDR3 bases are TGTGCCAGCAGTCTCCGGGACTCCAAGACCCAGTACTTC.

The chain combines TRBV15 with TRBJ1-2, with D possibly matching TRBD1 (6 bases). Germline CDR1 reads LNHNV; CDR2 reads YYDKDF (reference sequence). Trimming removed 2 bases at V and 8 bases at J, with 18 bases between. The CDR3 sequence is 15 residues long. The CDR3: CATSRTLATGWGYTF. The DNA for the CDR3 is TGTGCCACCAGCAGAACCCTCGCGACAGGCTGGGGCTACACCTTC.

The V gene is TRBV10-3, the J gene TRBJ1-3; 7 bases are a match to TRBD1. V shed 4 bases and J 3 bases; nucleotides not matched to a gene: 3. Germline V lookup: CDR1 ENHRY, CDR2 SYGVKD. The CDR3 is 14 residues long. The DNA of the CDR3 is TGTGCCATCAGTGTTTCAGGGGGTGGAAACACCATATATTTT. It is translated as CAISVSGGGNTIYF.

The V call is TRBV19, the J call TRBJ2-2; TRBD1 is a possible D gene (5 bases). The germline V gene has CDR1 LNHDA and CDR2 SQIVND (reference sequence). This CDR3 contains 15 residues. The ends were cut back, 3 bases at V and 1 base at J, with 9 bases in the middle. CDR3 region: CASSIPQVNTGELFF. Here the CDR3 DNA reads TGTGCCAGTAGTATCCCACAGGTGAACACCGGGGAGCTGTTTTTT. The full variable domain, its missing parts supplied by reference TRBV19 and TRBJ2-2, is DGGITQSPKYLFRKEGQNVTLSCEQNLNHDAMYWYRQDPGQGLRLIYYSQIVNDFQKGDIAEGYSVSREKKESFPLTVTSAQKNPTAFYLCASSIPQVNTGELFFGEGSRLTVL.

This chain joins TRBV13 and TRBJ2-1, with a tentative D call TRBD2 (5 bases). Germline CDR1 PRHDT, CDR2 FYEKMQ (reference sequence). The CDR3 contains 14 residues. V lost 4 bases and J 12 bases, leaving 19 bases between the germline ends. CDR3 sequence (DNA): TGTGCCAGCAGCTCAAGGACTCCCGATCTGGGGCAGTTCTTC. Its protein product is CASSSRTPDLGQFF.

V usage is TRBV6-1 and J usage is TRBJ1-3; D call uncertain. Germline V gives CDR1 MNHNS, CDR2 SASEGT. V lost 3 bases to trimming and J lost 7 bases, with 19 bases between them. This CDR3 is 16 amino acids long. The CDR3 DNA follows: TGTGCCAGCAGTGACATCTCTGGGCCCAGCGGCAACACCATATATTTT. This codes for CASSDISGPSGNTIYF.

This chain connects TRBV28 to TRBJ1-5; D might be TRBD1 (5 bases). The CDR3 length is 16 residues. The germline V and J ends were trimmed by 3 bases and 7 bases, with 19 bases remaining between them. Germline V lookup: CDR1 MDHEN, CDR2 SYDVKM. This chain's CDR3 is CASSFVGAAPEQPQHF. DNA for the CDR3: TGTGCCAGCAGTTTCGTTGGGGCCGCCCCGGAGCAGCCCCAGCATTTT. Combining the CDR3 with reference TRBV28 and TRBJ1-5 gives the whole variable domain DVKVTQSSRYLVKRTGEKVFLECVQDMDHENMFWYRQDPGLGLRLIYFSYDVKMKEKGDIPEGYSVSREKKERFSLILESASTNQTSMYLCASSFVGAAPEQPQHFGDGTRLSIL.

The chain joins TRBV28 to TRBJ1-5; no definite D call. V gave up 2 bases and J gave up 0 bases, with 5 bases separating them. This CDR3 spans 14 amino acids. The germline gives CDR1 MDHEN, CDR2 SYDVKM. The CDR3 is CASSLEFSNQPQHF. CDR3 coding DNA: TGTGCCAGCAGTTTAGAGTTTAGCAATCAGCCCCAGCATTTT.

V is TRBV19 and J is TRBJ2-3; 7 bases are shared with TRBD2. Germline CDR1 and CDR2: LNHDA and SQIVND (reference sequence). The CDR3 has 16 residues. The ends lost 4 bases at V and 2 bases at J; junction bases unmatched: 9. The CDR3 reads CASSTTGREDTDTQYF. The CDR3 DNA is TGTGCCAGTAGTACTACGGGACGGGAGGACACAGATACGCAGTATTTT.

This sequence joins TRBV27 and TRBJ1-2, with D perhaps matching TRBD1 (5 bases). CDR1 is MNHEY, CDR2 SMNVEV, per germline (reference sequence). V was trimmed by 2 bases and J by 5 bases, leaving 12 bases between them. There are 14 residues in the CDR3. The CDR3 protein is CASSLLFGGYGYTF. The CDR3 DNA follows: TGTGCCAGCAGTTTACTGTTCGGGGGGTATGGCTACACCTTC.

The chain carries TRBV4-2 and TRBJ2-7, with 8 bases aligning to TRBD2. With 3 bases clipped from V and 1 base from J, the junction kept 8 bases outside the gene matches. The CDR3 contains 16 residues. Germline V lookup: CDR1 LGHNA, CDR2 YNFKEQ. The CDR3 DNA reads as TGTGCCAGCAGCCAGGCGAGAGGGACTAGGTCCTACGAGCAGTACTTC. This translates into CASSQARGTRSYEQYF.

This rearrangement joins TRBV6-5 to TRBJ2-1, with 9 bases matching TRBD1. The CDR3 sequence is 13 residues long. Unmatched junction bases numbered 5, after V lost 5 bases and J lost 9 bases. The germline V gene has CDR1 MNHEY and CDR2 SVGAGI. CDR3 sequence reads: CASSGGQGGEQFF. DNA of the CDR3: TGTGCCAGCAGTGGGGGACAGGGCGGTGAGCAGTTCTTC.

V and J are TRBV5-4 and TRBJ1-4, with D maybe TRBD1 (5 bases). With 7 bases removed from V and 0 bases from J, the gap between germline ends came to 10 bases. The CDR3 consists of 14 residues. Germline loops: CDR1 SGHNT, CDR2 YYREEE (reference sequence). CDR3 sequence (DNA): TGTGCCAGCCGCCTGGGGCCAACTAATGAAAAACTGTTTTTT. This gives the protein CASRLGPTNEKLFF.

The CDR3 DNA reads TGTGCCAGCCAGGAAAAGGGGGCGAACTCCTACGAGCAGTACTTC. Encoded protein: CASQEKGANSYEQYF. The chain joins TRBV6-1 to TRBJ2-7; 7 positions agree with TRBD1. Losses at the gene ends were 8 bases for V and 0 bases for J; bases not matched to a gene: 10. This CDR3 is built from 15 residues. Germline assignment: CDR1 MNHNS and CDR2 SASEGT.

The chain carries TRBV27 and TRBJ1-5, with 7 nucleotides matching TRBD1. V lost 3 bases and J lost 6; bases outside the gene matches: 2. This CDR3 has 13 amino acids. Per germline, CDR1 MNHEY and CDR2 SMNVEV (reference sequence). The CDR3 loop reads CASSLTGTQPQHF. The DNA of the CDR3 is TGTGCCAGCAGTTTGACAGGGACTCAGCCCCAGCATTTT.

The chain has TRBV14 and TRBJ1-4; unclear D gene. The CDR3 is 14 amino acids. Trimming pared 3 bases from V and 7 bases from J, leaving 12 bases between. CDR1 is SGHDN and CDR2 is FVKESK in the germline V gene. In DNA form, the CDR3 reads TGTGCCAGCAGCCACGGGGATATGGTTGAAAAACTGTTTTTT. Translation gives CASSHGDMVEKLFF.

This chain joins TRBV7-2 and TRBJ2-1; D is unresolved. In germline, CDR1 is SGHTA, CDR2 FQGNSA. V shed 6 bases and J shed 5 bases, with 11 bases lying between them. The CDR3 contains 13 residues. The CDR3 loop reads CASRPTGDNEQFF. The CDR3, as DNA: TGTGCCAGCAGGCCTACCGGAGACAATGAGCAGTTCTTC. The entire variable domain, with the rest obtained from reference TRBV7-2 and TRBJ2-1, is as follows: GAGVSQSPSNKVTEKGKDVELRCDPISGHTALYWYRQSLGQGLEFLIYFQGNSAPDKSGLPSDRFSAERTGGSVSTLTIQRTQQEDSAVYLCASRPTGDNEQFFGPGTRLTVL.

This chain uses TRBV10-3 with TRBJ2-7, with 10 bases lining up with TRBD2. Germline V gives CDR1 ENHRY, CDR2 SYGVKD. CDR3 length: 14 residues. V trimming: 1 base; J trimming: 6 bases; junction bases outside the gene matches: 3. The CDR3 bases are TGTGCCATCAGTGAGTATAGGACTAGCGGCGAGCAGTACTTC. It is translated as CAISEYRTSGEQYF.

The V and J genes are TRBV13 and TRBJ2-2, with 9 bases fitting TRBD2. The length of the CDR3 is 18 residues. Germline CDR1 and CDR2: PRHDT and FYEKMQ (reference sequence). The trim removed 4 bases at V and 0 bases at J, leaving 9 bases unmatched. The chain's CDR3 is CASSSMSSGRSNTGELFF. In nucleotides, the CDR3 is TGTGCCAGCAGCTCCATGTCGAGCGGGAGGTCGAACACCGGGGAGCTGTTTTTT.

The V gene is TRBV27, the J gene TRBJ2-7; D is perhaps TRBD2 (5 bases). V dropped 7 bases and J dropped 0 bases, with 10 bases sitting between them. The CDR3 length is 13 residues. From germline, CDR1 is MNHEY and CDR2 SMNVEV (reference sequence). The DNA of the CDR3 is TGTGCCAGCACCCCGGCGGGCTCCTACGAGCAGTACTTC. Translated: CASTPAGSYEQYF.